The present T cell receptor (beta chain) was sequenced within a study of beta chain features in type 1 diabetes. Findings and caveats of the study: Shorter TCRB CDR3s, moderately but significantly so, marked every one of the four CD4+ subsets in Type 1 diabetes patients. There were fewer insertions and more deletions at the VDJ junctions of type 1 diabetes patients. Resolution of whether HLA type affects TCRB rearrangement was not achieved here. The naive, central memory and Treg TCRB repertoires of patients appeared to be more similar to one another than those of healthy donors.

The V gene's germline CDR1 is SGHRS and CDR2 YFSETQ. V shed 4 bases and J shed 2 bases, with 12 bases lying between them. This CDR3 comprises 14 residues. Since all of the isolated RNA was reverse transcribed, expressed TCRB transcripts were what got sequenced. Repertoires were generated with immunoSEQ multiplex PCR, while TCRdb's copy carries only in-frame clones and drops some. Altogether approximately 160,000 clones are present, 7% to 10% being singletons, with the ten largest covering 2.3%. About this clone itself: As yet, its antigen is unknown.

The clonotype was recovered from a woman under 30 in good health. The gene calls are TRBV5-1 and TRBJ2-5; D might be TRBD1 (6 bases). Material: central memory CD4+ T cells from blood. The CDR3 DNA reads as TGCGCCAGCAGCGCCCGACAGGTACAAGAGACCCAGTACTTC. Residues: CASSARQVQETQYF.